The present TCR beta chain was sequenced within a study of T cell responses to AZD1222 COVID-19 vaccine. Study-wide context: Samples with a second dose at about 4 or about 12 weeks were pooled together.

As to this clone: Its antigen is not known.

V was clipped by 5 bases and J by 0 bases, with 10 bases between them. This CDR3 is 15 amino acids long. Germline V gene data show CDR1 as LNHDA and CDR2 as SQIVND (reference sequence). Here immunoSEQ multiplex PCR was the method, and the copy in TCRdb shows in-frame clones only, minus some. There are about 86,000 clones in the sample; 88% occur only once, and around 5.8% lies in the top ten. Study-wide findings and caveats: White British people made up most donors, females outnumbered males, and clonal diversity was possibly underestimated. Mapped onto spike, vaccine-associated CD4 TCRs spanned it and were dominant at 160-218 and 743-854. Close to half of spike-specific TCRs reportedly recognize unmutated variant regions.

The V and J genes are TRBV19 and TRBJ1-4, with unresolved D. The material was peripheral blood, obtained on day 0 of AZD1222 vaccination. The sequence derives from an adult in good health. Here the CDR3 reads CASSPTTATNEKLFF. CDR3 DNA sequence: TGTGCCAGTAGTCCCACAACTGCAACTAATGAAAAACTGTTTTTT.